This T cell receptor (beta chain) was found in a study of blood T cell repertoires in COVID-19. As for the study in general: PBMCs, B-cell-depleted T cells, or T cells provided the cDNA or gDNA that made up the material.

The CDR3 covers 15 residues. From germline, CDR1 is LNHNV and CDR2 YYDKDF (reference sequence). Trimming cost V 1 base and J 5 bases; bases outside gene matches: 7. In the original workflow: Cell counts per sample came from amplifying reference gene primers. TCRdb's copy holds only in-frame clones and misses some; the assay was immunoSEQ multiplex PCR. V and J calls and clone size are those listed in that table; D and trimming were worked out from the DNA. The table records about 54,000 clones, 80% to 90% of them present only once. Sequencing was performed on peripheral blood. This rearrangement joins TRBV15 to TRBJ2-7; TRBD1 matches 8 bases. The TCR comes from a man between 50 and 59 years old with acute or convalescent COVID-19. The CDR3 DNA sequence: TGTGCCACCAGCAGAGGTGGGCAGGGGGCCAACGAGCAGTACTTC. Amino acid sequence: CATSRGGQGANEQYF.